These 3 T cell receptor beta chains came from one sample sequenced in a study of blood T cell repertoires in COVID-19. Repertoires were generated with immunoSEQ multiplex PCR, while TCRdb's copy carries only in-frame clones and drops some. The sample comprises about 70,000 clones, around 88% of which are singletons, and approximately 12% rests with the top ten. Sequenced: peripheral blood. These TCRs come from a human donor in a cohort sampled during active COVID-19.

V usage is TRBV21-1 and J usage is TRBJ1-2. TRBV21-1 is labeled a pseudogene. The CDR3 runs to 16 residues. DNA for the CDR3: TGTGCCAGCAGCAATTTTCGGGGCAGGGAGGGTTGTGGCTACACCTTC. It codes for CASSNFRGREGCGYTF.

V gene TRBV27 combines with J gene TRBJ2-1, with a possible D match to TRBD2 (7 bases). V lost 10 bases to trimming and J lost 6 bases, with 22 bases between them. Germline V gene sequence: CDR1 MNHEY, CDR2 SMNVEV (reference sequence). There are 15 residues in the CDR3. The CDR3 here is CATLTWGGAGNEQFF. CDR3 bases: TGTGCCACCTTAACCTGGGGGGGGGCGGGCAATGAGCAGTTCTTC.

V and J are TRBV5-1 and TRBJ2-3; 8 nucleotides align to TRBD2. Germline assignment: CDR1 SGHRS and CDR2 YFSETQ. Trimming at V came to 3 bases and at J to 3 bases, leaving 12 bases not matched to a gene. The CDR3 contains 17 residues. CDR3 nucleotides: TGCGCCAGCAGCTCGGGACGGGGGGGCGCCGGGACAGATACGCAGTATTTT. It encodes CASSSGRGGAGTDTQYF.